What follows are 4 T cell receptor beta chains derived from one specimen sequenced in a study of CD8 T cells in Susac syndrome. Random hexamers primed reverse transcription of roughly 0.5 to 1 ug RNA. Using its own MiXCR run on the immunoSEQ multiplex PCR reads, TCRdb lists one record per CDR3 protein. The sample consists of 170,000 or so distinct CDR3 sequences, 90% to 95% of them appearing once. Sequencing was carried out using CD4+ T cells from PBMCs. The origin of the receptors is a human donor with multiple sclerosis.

This clonotype was counted a single time. The rearrangement uses TRBV10-3 and TRBJ1-1, with TRBD1 as a possible D gene (5 bases). This CDR3 spans 14 amino acids. Germline values: CDR1 ENHRY, CDR2 SYGVKD. V was shortened by 4 bases and J by 3 bases, with 12 bases between the two germline ends. The CDR3 DNA follows: TGTGCCATCAGTGTCAGGGAAGAGCACACTGAAGCTTTCTTT. Protein sequence: CAISVREEHTEAFF.

The rearrangement links TRBV10-2 to TRBJ2-7, with 7 bases that match TRBD2. V shed 7 bases and J 1 base; nucleotides not matched to a gene: 4. From germline, CDR1 is WSHSY and CDR2 SAAADI. This CDR3 has 13 residues. The CDR3 is CASTTSLSYEQYF. CDR3 nucleotides: TGCGCCAGCACGACTAGCCTATCCTACGAGCAGTACTTC.

The V gene is TRBV5-1, the J gene TRBJ2-2; D unresolved. Germline CDR1 SGHRS, CDR2 YFSETQ. V was cut by 5 bases and J by 6 bases, with 11 bases left in between. The CDR3 covers 13 residues. This chain's CDR3 is CASRLNRAGELFF. The CDR3 DNA reads as TGCGCCAGCAGGCTTAACAGAGCCGGGGAGCTGTTTTTT.

The J gene is TRBJ2-1, the V gene TRBV3-1; 8 bases fit TRBD2. This CDR3 is 15 amino acids long. V lost 4 bases, J lost 7 bases, and 9 bases stayed unmatched. Germline V gene lookup returns CDR1 LGHDT and CDR2 YNNKEL (reference sequence). CDR3 in DNA: TGTGCCAGCAGCCCTACGGGGGGGCCGGGGAATGAGCAGTTCTTC. Protein sequence: CASSPTGGPGNEQFF.